Shown below are 7 T cell receptor beta chains from a single sample sequenced in a study of control samples from healthy donors and cancer patients. Profiling relied on immunoSEQ multiplex PCR, and the TCRdb table lists in-frame clones only, not all of them. The sample contains some 79,000 clones, around 89% of which appear only once. The sample was blood. The source of these receptors is a man aged 50-60 years in good health.

The chain carries TRBV7-6 and TRBJ1-3, with D hard to call. V gave up 5 bases and J gave up 5 bases, with 4 bases separating them. CDR3 length: 11 residues. Germline V CDR1 and CDR2: SGHVS, FNYEAQ. The CDR3 bases are TGTGCCAGCAGCCCTAGAAACACCATATATTTT. Translation gives CASSPRNTIYF.

The chain has TRBV11-2 and TRBJ1-2; D is perhaps TRBD1 (5 bases). Germline V gene data show CDR1 as SGHAT and CDR2 as FQNNGV. Between the trimmed V and J ends, which lost 4 bases and 2 bases, there was a span of 14 bases. There are 15 residues in the CDR3. CDR3 nucleotide sequence: TGTGCCAGCAGCTCCAATCCCCGGGGGAACTATGGCTACACCTTC. It codes for CASSSNPRGNYGYTF.

The chain carries TRBV7-2 and TRBJ1-2; D remains ambiguous. Germline loops: CDR1 SGHTA, CDR2 FQGNSA. Trimming removed 3 bases from V and 4 bases from J, with 15 bases in between. This CDR3 spans 15 amino acids. CDR3 region: CASSFESDGVYGYTF. DNA of the CDR3: TGTGCCAGCAGCTTTGAATCCGACGGGGTCTATGGCTACACCTTC.

V usage is TRBV5-6 and J usage is TRBJ1-5; maybe TRBD1 (6 bases). Germline loops: CDR1 SGHDT, CDR2 YYEEEE. V gave up 0 bases and J gave up 2 bases, with 9 bases separating them. This CDR3 contains 15 residues. CDR3 sequence reads: CASSLARGGNQPQHF. CDR3 nucleotide sequence: TGTGCCAGCAGCTTGGCGAGGGGGGGCAATCAGCCCCAGCATTTT.

CDR3 region: CASSLSGQTSYEQYF. The CDR3, as DNA: TGCGCCAGCAGCCTCTCAGGTCAGACCTCCTACGAGCAGTACTTC. The V and J genes are TRBV5-1 and TRBJ2-7; D not resolved. Trimming removed 4 bases at V and 0 bases at J, with 14 bases between. This CDR3 is built from 15 residues. CDR1 is SGHRS, CDR2 YFSETQ, per germline.

This chain connects TRBV4-3 to TRBJ1-5; D may be TRBD1 (6 bases). Germline CDR1 is LGHNA and CDR2 is YSLEER. The V end lost 1 base, the J end lost 4 bases, and 8 bases lay between the germline ends. CDR3 length: 14 residues. CDR3 protein: CASSQGQGNQPQHF. The CDR3 DNA sequence: TGCGCCAGCAGCCAAGGCCAGGGGAATCAGCCCCAGCATTTT.

The table lists this clone with a few counts. The chain has TRBV7-2 and TRBJ1-2; D gene unclear. With 0 bases removed from V and 0 bases from J, the gap between germline ends came to 5 bases. CDR3 length: 14 residues. Germline V lookup: CDR1 SGHTA, CDR2 FQGNSA. The chain's CDR3 is CASSLAMANYGYTF. DNA of the CDR3: TGTGCCAGCAGCTTAGCGATGGCTAACTATGGCTACACCTTC.